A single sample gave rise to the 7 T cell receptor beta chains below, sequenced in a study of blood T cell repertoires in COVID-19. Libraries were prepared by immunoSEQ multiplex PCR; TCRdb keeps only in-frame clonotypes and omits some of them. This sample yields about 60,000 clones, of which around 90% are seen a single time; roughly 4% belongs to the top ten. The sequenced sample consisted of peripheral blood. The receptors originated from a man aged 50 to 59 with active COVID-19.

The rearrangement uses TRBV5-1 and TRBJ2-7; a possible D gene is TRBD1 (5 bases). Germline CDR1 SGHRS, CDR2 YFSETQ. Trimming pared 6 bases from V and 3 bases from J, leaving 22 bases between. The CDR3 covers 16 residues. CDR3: CASKTTLRGLDYEQYF. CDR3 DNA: TGCGCCAGCAAGACCACGTTAAGGGGTTTGGACTACGAGCAGTACTTC.

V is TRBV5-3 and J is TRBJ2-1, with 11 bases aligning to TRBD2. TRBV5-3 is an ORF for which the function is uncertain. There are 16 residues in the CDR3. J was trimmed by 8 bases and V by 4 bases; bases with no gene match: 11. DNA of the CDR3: TGTGCCAGAAGCAGGACTTTAGCGGGGGGGCCACATGAGCAGTTCTTC. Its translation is CARSRTLAGGPHEQFF.

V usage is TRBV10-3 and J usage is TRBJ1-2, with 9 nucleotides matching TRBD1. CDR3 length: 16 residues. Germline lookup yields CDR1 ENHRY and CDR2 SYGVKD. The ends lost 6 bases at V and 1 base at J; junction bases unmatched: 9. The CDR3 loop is CAISEGQGRFNYGYTF. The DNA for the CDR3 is TGTGCCATCAGCGAGGGACAGGGAAGGTTTAACTATGGCTACACCTTC.

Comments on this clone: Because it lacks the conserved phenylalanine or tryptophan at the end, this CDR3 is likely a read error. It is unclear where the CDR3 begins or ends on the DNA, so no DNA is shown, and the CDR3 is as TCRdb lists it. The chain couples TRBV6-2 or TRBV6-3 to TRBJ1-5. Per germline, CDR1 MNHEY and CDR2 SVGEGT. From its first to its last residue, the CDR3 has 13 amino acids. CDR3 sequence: CASSLAAETIRAL.

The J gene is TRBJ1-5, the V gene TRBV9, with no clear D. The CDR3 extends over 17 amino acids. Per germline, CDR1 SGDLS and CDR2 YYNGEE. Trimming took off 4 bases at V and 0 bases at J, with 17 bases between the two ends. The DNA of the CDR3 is TGTGCCAGCAGCCCTGGTCACGGAGATTATAGCAATCAGCCCCAGCATTTT. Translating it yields CASSPGHGDYSNQPQHF.

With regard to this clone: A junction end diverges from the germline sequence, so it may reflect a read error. This chain's CDR3 is CASQGEGMEAFF. CDR3 sequence (DNA): TGTGCCAGCCAAGGCGAGGGTATGGAAGCCTTCTTT. The rearrangement uses TRBV6-5 and TRBJ1-1; D is unresolved. This CDR3 region has 12 residues. Germline V gene sequence: CDR1 MNHEY, CDR2 SVGAGI.

The CDR3 nucleotides are TGCGCCAGCAGCCAGCTCGGACTAGCGGGGGGGCCCAACGAGCAGTACTTC. It encodes CASSQLGLAGGPNEQYF. The rearrangement uses TRBV4-1 and TRBJ2-7; 15 bases are a match to TRBD2. Trimming removed 3 bases from V and 5 bases from J; junction bases left unmatched: 8. Germline values: CDR1 MGHRA, CDR2 YSYEKL. The CDR3 length is 17 residues.